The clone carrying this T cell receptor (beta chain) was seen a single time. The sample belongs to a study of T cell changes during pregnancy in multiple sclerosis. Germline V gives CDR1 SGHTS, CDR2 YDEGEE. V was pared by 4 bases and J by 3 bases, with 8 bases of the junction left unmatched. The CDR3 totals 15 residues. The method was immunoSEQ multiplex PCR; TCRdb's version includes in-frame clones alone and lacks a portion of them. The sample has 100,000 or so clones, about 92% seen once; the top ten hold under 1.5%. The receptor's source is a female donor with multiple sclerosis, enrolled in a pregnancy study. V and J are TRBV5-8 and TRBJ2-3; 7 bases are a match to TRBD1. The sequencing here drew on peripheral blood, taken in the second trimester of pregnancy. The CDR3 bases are TGTGCCAGCAGCCCCCGGGACAGTCATACAGATACGCAGTATTTT. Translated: CASSPRDSHTDTQYF.